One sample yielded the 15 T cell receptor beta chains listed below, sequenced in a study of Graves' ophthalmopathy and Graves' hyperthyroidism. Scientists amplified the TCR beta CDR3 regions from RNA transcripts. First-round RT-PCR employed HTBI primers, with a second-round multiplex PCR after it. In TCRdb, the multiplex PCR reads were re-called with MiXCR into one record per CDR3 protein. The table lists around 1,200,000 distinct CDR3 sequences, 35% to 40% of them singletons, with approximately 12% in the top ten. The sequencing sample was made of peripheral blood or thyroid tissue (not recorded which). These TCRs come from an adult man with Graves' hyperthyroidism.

The CDR3 spells CSVEAGYTEAFF. The CDR3 bases are TGCAGCGTTGAAGCTGGGTACACTGAAGCTTTCTTT. The V gene is TRBV29-1, the J gene TRBJ1-1, with no clear D. This CDR3 is 12 amino acids long. Trimming took 1 base from V and 3 from J, leaving 6 bases between them. Germline V CDR1 and CDR2: SQVTM, ANQGSEA.

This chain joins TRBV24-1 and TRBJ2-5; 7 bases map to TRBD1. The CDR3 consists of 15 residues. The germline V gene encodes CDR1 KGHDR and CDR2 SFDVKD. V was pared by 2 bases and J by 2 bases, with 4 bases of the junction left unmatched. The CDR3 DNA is TGTGCCACCAGTGATTCCGACAGGGCTCAAGAGACCCAGTACTTC. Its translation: CATSDSDRAQETQYF.

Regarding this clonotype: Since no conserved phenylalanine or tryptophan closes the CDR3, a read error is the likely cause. Here the CDR3 reads CASSSHTGETQYY. The CDR3, as DNA: TGTGCCAGCAGCTCCCACACGGGGGAGACCCAGTACTAC. The chain has TRBV7-9 and TRBJ2-5, with D possibly TRBD2 on 5 matching bases. The CDR3 extends over 13 amino acids. Germline V gene sequence: CDR1 SEHNR, CDR2 FQNEAQ (reference sequence). The V end lost 4 bases, the J end lost 5 bases, and 11 bases lay between the germline ends.

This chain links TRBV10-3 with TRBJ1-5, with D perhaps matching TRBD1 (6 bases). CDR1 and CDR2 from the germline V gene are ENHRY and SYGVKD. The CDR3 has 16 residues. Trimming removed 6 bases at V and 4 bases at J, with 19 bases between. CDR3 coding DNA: TGTGCCATCAGCCAGGGGAGAGAGGGGAGGAATCAGCCCCAGCATTTT. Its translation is CAISQGREGRNQPQHF.

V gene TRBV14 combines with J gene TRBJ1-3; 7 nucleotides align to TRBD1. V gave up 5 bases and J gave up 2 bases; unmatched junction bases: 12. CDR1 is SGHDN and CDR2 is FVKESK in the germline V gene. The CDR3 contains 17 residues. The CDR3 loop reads CASSKAPQGVTGNTIYF. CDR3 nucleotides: TGTGCCAGCAGCAAAGCTCCTCAGGGGGTGACTGGAAACACCATATATTTT.

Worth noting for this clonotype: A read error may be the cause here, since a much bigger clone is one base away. CDR3 coding DNA: TGTGCCATCAGTGAGTCGACGGACTCGGGACTAGCGGGAAGTAATGAGACCCAGTACTTC. Protein sequence: CAISESTDSGLAGSNETQYF. This sequence joins TRBV10-3 and TRBJ2-5, with 13 bases that match TRBD2. The CDR3 totals 20 residues. Per the germline V gene, CDR1 is ENHRY and CDR2 is SYGVKD. Germline trimming cut 0 bases from V and 5 bases from J; bases unmatched to any gene: 15.

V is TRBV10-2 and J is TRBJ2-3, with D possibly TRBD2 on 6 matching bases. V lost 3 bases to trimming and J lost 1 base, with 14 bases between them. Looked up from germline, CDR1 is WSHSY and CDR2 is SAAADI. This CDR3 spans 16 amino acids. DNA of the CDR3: TGCGCCAGCAGTGAAGGTTCGGGCGGGGGCACAGATACGCAGTATTTT. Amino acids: CASSEGSGGGTDTQYF.

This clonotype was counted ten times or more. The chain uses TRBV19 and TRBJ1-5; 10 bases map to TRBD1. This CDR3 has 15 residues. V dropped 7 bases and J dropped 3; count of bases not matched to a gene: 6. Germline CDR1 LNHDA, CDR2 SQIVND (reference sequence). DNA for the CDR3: TGTGCCAGTATCCGGACAGGGGGAATCAATCAGCCCCAGCATTTT. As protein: CASIRTGGINQPQHF. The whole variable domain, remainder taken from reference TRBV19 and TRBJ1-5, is DGGITQSPKYLFRKEGQNVTLSCEQNLNHDAMYWYRQDPGQGLRLIYYSQIVNDFQKGDIAEGYSVSREKKESFPLTVTSAQKNPTAFYLCASIRTGGINQPQHFGDGTRLSIL.

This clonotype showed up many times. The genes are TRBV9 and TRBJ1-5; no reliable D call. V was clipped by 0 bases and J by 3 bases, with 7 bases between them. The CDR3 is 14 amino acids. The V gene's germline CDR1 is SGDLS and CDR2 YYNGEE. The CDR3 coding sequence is TGTGCCAGCAGCGTAGGTGGCACCAATCAGCCCCAGCATTTT. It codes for CASSVGGTNQPQHF.

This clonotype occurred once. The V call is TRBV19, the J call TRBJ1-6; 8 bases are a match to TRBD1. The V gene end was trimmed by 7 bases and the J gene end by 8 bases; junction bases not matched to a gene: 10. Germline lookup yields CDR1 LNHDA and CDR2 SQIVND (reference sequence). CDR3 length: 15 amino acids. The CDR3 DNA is TGTGCCAGTACCCCAAACCGGGACAGGTATTCACCCCTCCACTTT. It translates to CASTPNRDRYSPLHF. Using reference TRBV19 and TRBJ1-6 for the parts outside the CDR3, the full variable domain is DGGITQSPKYLFRKEGQNVTLSCEQNLNHDAMYWYRQDPGQGLRLIYYSQIVNDFQKGDIAEGYSVSREKKESFPLTVTSAQKNPTAFYLCASTPNRDRYSPLHFGNGTRLTVT.

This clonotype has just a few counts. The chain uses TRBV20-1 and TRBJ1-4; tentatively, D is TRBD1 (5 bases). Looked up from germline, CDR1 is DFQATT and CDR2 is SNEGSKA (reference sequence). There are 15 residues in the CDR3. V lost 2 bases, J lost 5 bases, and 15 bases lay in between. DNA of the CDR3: TGCAGTGCTAGATCCGGGGCCAGGGCGAATGAAAAACTGTTTTTT. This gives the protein CSARSGARANEKLFF.

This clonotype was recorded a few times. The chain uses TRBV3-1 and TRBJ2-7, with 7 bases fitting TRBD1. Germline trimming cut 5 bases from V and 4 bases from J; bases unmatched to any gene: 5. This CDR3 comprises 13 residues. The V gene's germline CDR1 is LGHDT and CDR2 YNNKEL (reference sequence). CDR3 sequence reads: CASSIRDRYEQYF. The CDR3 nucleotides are TGTGCCAGCAGCATCCGGGACAGATACGAGCAGTACTTC.

DNA for the CDR3: TGCAGCAGTCAAACGGGGGGGGAGCTGTTTTTT. Translation: CSSQTGGELFF. V is TRBV29-1 and J is TRBJ2-2; D possibly corresponds to TRBD2 (5 bases). This CDR3 has 11 amino acids. Germline V gene data show CDR1 as SQVTM and CDR2 as ANQGSEA. V lost 8 bases and J 8 bases, leaving 12 bases between the germline ends.

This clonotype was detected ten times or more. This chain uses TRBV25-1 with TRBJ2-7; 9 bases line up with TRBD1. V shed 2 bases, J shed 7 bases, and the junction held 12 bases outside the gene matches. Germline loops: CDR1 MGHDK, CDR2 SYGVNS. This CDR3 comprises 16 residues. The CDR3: CASSETSRTGVWEQYF. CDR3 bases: TGTGCCAGCAGTGAAACCTCCCGGACAGGGGTCTGGGAGCAGTACTTC.

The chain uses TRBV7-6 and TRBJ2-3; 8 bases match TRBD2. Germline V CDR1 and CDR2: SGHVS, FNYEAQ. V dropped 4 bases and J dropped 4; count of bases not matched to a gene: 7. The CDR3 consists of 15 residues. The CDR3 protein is CASSYGGGTADTQYF. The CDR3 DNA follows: TGTGCCAGCAGCTATGGCGGGGGGACCGCAGATACGCAGTATTTT.